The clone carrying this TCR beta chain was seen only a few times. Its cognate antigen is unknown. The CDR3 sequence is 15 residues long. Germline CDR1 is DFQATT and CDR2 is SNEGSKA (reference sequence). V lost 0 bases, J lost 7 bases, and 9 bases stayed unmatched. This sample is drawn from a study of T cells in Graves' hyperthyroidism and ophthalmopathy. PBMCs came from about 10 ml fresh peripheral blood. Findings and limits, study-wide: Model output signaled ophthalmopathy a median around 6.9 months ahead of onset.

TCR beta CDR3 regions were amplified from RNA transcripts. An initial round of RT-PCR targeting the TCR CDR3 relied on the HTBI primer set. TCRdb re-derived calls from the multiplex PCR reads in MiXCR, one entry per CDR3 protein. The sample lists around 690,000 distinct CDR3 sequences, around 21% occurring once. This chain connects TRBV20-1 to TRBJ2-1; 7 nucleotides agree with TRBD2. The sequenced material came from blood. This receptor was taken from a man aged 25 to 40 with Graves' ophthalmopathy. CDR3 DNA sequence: TGCAGTGCTAGAGATGAGGCGGCGGGAGCAAATGAGCAGTTCTTC. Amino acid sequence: CSARDEAAGANEQFF.